These T cell receptor beta chains were read from a single sample in a study of T cell responses to AZD1222 COVID-19 vaccine. Sequencing used immunoSEQ multiplex PCR; TCRdb keeps in-frame clones, though not all of them. The sample has about 26,000 clones; roughly 85% are singletons. The sequenced sample was peripheral blood, obtained 28 days after the second AZD1222 dose. Source of these receptors: an adult who received the AZD1222 COVID-19 vaccine. The CDR3 runs from the conserved cysteine through the conserved F or W. The D gene is left open where the match is weak. Some rows have no size entry. The others give once, few or many, or a class for an expanded clone.

v_call	j_call	d_call	clone_size	cdr3_nt	cdr3_aa
TRBV13	TRBJ1-1	.	.	TGTGCCAGCAGCGGAATTAACACTGAAGCTTTCTTT	CASSGINTEAFF
TRBV7-9	TRBJ1-1	.	.	TGTGCCAGCAGCTTCTTAAGGACTGAAGCTTTCTTT	CASSFLRTEAFF
TRBV7-9	TRBJ2-7	TRBD1	.	TGTGCCAGCAGCTTAATCGGCAGGGGGAGCTACGAGCAGTACTTC	CASSLIGRGSYEQYF
TRBV28	TRBJ1-2	TRBD1	.	TGTGCCAGCCGGACAGGCACCCTAAGTTATGGCTACACCTTC	CASRTGTLSYGYTF
TRBV20-1	TRBJ1-2	.	.	TGCAGTGCTAGTACCAGGGGCCCACGCGGCTACACCTTC	CSASTRGPRGYTF
TRBV5-1	TRBJ1-4	.	.	TGCGCCAGCAGCTTGGACATAGATGAAAAACTGTTTTTT	CASSLDIDEKLFF
TRBV18	TRBJ1-5	.	.	TGTGCCAGCTCACCCAATTCCAGGATCCGGGGAGAGCATAGCAATCAGCCCCAGCATTTT	CASSPNSRIRGEHSNQPQHF
TRBV4-1	TRBJ1-2	TRBD1	.	TGCGCCAGCAGCCCGGGACAGGGAAACGTCTATGGCTACACCTTC	CASSPGQGNVYGYTF
TRBV7-2	TRBJ1-2	.	.	TGTGCCAGCAGCTCATACGACAGGAACTATGGCTACACCTTC	CASSSYDRNYGYTF
TRBV3-1/TRBV3-2	TRBJ2-1	.	medium-sized	TGTGCCAGCAGCCAAGTATCGGGCGGGGCTGAGCAGTTCTTC	CASSQVSGGAEQFF
TRBV5-6	TRBJ2-6	.	.	TGTGCCAGCAGCTTGGTCTACTCTGGGGCCAACGTCCTGACTTTC	CASSLVYSGANVLTF
TRBV10-3	TRBJ1-5	.	.	TGTGCCATCAGTGAGTCCCGGGGCGATAGCAATCAGCCCCAGCATTTT	CAISESRGDSNQPQHF
TRBV29-1	TRBJ2-2	.	.	TGCAGCGTTGGAAAAGGAGGGAACACCGGGGAGCTGTTTTTT	CSVGKGGNTGELFF
TRBV29-1	TRBJ2-3	TRBD2	once	TGCAGCGCCACACGACTAGCGGCCCACTCTGGGGATACGCAGTATTTT	CSATRLAAHSGDTQYF
TRBV5-1	TRBJ2-5	.	.	TGCGCCAGCAGCCTAAGAGGTCATCGGGAGACCCAGTACTTC	CASSLRGHRETQYF
TRBV5-4	TRBJ1-4	.	.	TGTGCCAGCAGCTTCGGAGGTGAAAAACTGTTTTTT	CASSFGGEKLFF
TRBV5-6	TRBJ1-6	TRBD1	.	TGTGCCAGCAGCTTCCTTGGACAGGGGGCCGGATCACCCCTCCACTTT	CASSFLGQGAGSPLHF
TRBV28	TRBJ1-2	.	.	TGTGCCAGCAGTCCCTTTGGGGAGCACTATGGCTACACCTTC	CASSPFGEHYGYTF
TRBV5-4	TRBJ2-2	TRBD2	.	TGTGCCAGCAGCTTGGGTAGCGGGGGGAACACCGGGGAGCTGTTTTTT	CASSLGSGGNTGELFF
TRBV6-6	TRBJ1-3	.	.	TGTGCCAGCAGCCCGCCCCAGAGCTCTGGAAACACCATATATTTT	CASSPPQSSGNTIYF
TRBV19	TRBJ1-5	.	.	TGTGCCAGTAGTATAGATACAGGGATCCGGCCCCAGCATTTT	CASSIDTGIRPQHF
TRBV5-1	TRBJ1-1	.	once	TGCGCCAGCAGCATCGGGATGAACACTGAAGCTTTCTTT	CASSIGMNTEAFF
TRBV4-3	TRBJ1-4	.	.	TGCGCCAGCAGCCCGACTGGGGATAATGAAAAACTGTTTTTT	CASSPTGDNEKLFF
TRBV4-3	TRBJ2-5	TRBD1	.	TGCGCCAGCAGCCAAGATAATCGGAGGACAGGTGGCGAGACCCAGTACTTC	CASSQDNRRTGGETQYF
TRBV9	TRBJ1-5	.	.	TGTGCCAGCAGCGTGAGCAGCACAGGTCAGCCCCAGCATTTT	CASSVSSTGQPQHF
TRBV7-2	TRBJ2-2	TRBD1	.	TGTGCCAGCAGCGGGACAGGGCGGACCGGGGAGCTGTTTTTT	CASSGTGRTGELFF
TRBV3-1/TRBV3-2	TRBJ2-5	.	.	TGTGCCAGCAGCCAAGTTTGGCAGGTCAGCCAAGAGACCCAGTACTTC	CASSQVWQVSQETQYF
TRBV10-3	TRBJ1-1	TRBD1	.	TGTGCCATCAGTGGAGCCGGGACAGAGAGCACTGAAGCTTTCTTT	CAISGAGTESTEAFF
TRBV12-3/TRBV12-4	TRBJ1-1	.	once	TGTGCCAGCAATCGGCTTAACACTGAAGCTTTCTTT	CASNRLNTEAFF
TRBV12-5	TRBJ1-3	TRBD1	.	TGTGCTAGTGGTTTGCCAAGACCGAGGGGGCTACTCTCTGGAAACACCATATATTTT	CASGLPRPRGLLSGNTIYF
TRBV7-2	TRBJ1-3	.	.	TGTGCCAGCAGCCTACTCAGAGGGGCTGGAAACACCATATATTTT	CASSLLRGAGNTIYF
TRBV6-1	TRBJ1-5	.	.	TGTGCCAGCAGTGAATCTAGGGGAATTAGCAATCAGCCCCAGCATTTT	CASSESRGISNQPQHF
TRBV7-2	TRBJ1-2	.	.	TGTGCCAGCAGCTTAGGCAGGGAGGATGGCTACACCTTC	CASSLGREDGYTF
TRBV6-5	TRBJ1-1	.	.	TGTGCCAGCAGTTACTCGACACCCCTCCCGAACACTGAAGCTTTCTTT	CASSYSTPLPNTEAFF
TRBV3-1/TRBV3-2	TRBJ1-4	.	.	TGTGCCAGCAGCCAAGATCCTCGGGACCCAAAGGGGGGTGAAAAACTGTTTTTT	CASSQDPRDPKGGEKLFF
TRBV5-4	TRBJ2-7	.	.	TGTGCCAGCAGCCCGGGGGGGACAGCCATATACGAGCAGTACTTC	CASSPGGTAIYEQYF
TRBV6-2/TRBV6-3	TRBJ2-7	.	.	TGTGCCAGCAGTTACAGGGGACCCTACGAGCAGTACTTC	CASSYRGPYEQYF
TRBV12-5	TRBJ2-1	.	.	TGTGCTAGTGGTTCACTGGCCTCCTACAATGAGCAGTTCTTC	CASGSLASYNEQFF
TRBV7-2	TRBJ2-1	TRBD2	.	TGTGCCAGCAGCTTTAGTCGACCTACTAGCGGGGCCAACAATGAGCAGTTCTTC	CASSFSRPTSGANNEQFF
TRBV6-5	TRBJ1-4	TRBD1	.	TGTGCCAGCAGTTACAAGGACAGGGAATGGGAAAAACTGTTTTTT	CASSYKDREWEKLFF
TRBV7-8	TRBJ2-7	TRBD2	once	TGTGCCAGCAGCTTAAGTACTAGCGGCTACGAGCAGTACTTC	CASSLSTSGYEQYF
TRBV6-5	TRBJ1-3	.	.	TGTGCCAGCAGTCGGGACCGGTACTCTGGAAACACCATATATTTT	CASSRDRYSGNTIYF